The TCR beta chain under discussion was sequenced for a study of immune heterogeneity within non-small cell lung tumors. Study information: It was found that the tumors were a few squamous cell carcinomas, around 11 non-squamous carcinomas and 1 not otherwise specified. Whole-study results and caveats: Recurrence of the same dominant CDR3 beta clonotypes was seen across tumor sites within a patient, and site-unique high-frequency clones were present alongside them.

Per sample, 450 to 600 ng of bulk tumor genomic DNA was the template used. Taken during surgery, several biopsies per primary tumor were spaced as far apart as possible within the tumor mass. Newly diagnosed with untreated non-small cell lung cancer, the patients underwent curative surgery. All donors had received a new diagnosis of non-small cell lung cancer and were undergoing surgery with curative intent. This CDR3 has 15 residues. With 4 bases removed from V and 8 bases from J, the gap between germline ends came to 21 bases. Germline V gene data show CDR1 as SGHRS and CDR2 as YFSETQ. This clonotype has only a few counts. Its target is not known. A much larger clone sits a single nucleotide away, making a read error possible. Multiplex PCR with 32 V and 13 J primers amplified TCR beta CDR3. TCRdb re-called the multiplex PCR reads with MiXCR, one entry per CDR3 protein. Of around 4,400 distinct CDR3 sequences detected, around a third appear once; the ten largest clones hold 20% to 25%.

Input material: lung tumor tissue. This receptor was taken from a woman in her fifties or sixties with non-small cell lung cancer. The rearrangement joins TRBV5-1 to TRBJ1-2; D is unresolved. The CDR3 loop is CASSGRYEDRRGYTF. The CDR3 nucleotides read TGCGCCAGCAGCGGCAGATATGAGGACCGTCGAGGCTACACCTTC.